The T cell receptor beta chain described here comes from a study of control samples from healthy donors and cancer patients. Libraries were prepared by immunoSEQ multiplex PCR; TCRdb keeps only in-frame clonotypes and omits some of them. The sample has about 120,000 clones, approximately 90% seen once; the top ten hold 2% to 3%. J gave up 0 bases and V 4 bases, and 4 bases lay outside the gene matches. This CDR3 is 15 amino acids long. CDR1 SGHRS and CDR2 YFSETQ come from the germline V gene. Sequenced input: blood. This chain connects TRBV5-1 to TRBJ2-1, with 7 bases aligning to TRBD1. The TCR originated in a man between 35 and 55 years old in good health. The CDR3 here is CASSARQGSYNEQFF. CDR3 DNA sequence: TGCGCCAGCAGCGCCCGACAGGGCTCCTACAATGAGCAGTTCTTC. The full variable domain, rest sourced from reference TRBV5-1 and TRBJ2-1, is KAGVTQTPRYLIKTRGQQVTLSCSPISGHRSVSWYQQTPGQGLQFLFEYFSETQRNKGNFPGRFSGRQFSNSRSEMNVSTLELGDSALYLCASSARQGSYNEQFFGPGTRLTVL.